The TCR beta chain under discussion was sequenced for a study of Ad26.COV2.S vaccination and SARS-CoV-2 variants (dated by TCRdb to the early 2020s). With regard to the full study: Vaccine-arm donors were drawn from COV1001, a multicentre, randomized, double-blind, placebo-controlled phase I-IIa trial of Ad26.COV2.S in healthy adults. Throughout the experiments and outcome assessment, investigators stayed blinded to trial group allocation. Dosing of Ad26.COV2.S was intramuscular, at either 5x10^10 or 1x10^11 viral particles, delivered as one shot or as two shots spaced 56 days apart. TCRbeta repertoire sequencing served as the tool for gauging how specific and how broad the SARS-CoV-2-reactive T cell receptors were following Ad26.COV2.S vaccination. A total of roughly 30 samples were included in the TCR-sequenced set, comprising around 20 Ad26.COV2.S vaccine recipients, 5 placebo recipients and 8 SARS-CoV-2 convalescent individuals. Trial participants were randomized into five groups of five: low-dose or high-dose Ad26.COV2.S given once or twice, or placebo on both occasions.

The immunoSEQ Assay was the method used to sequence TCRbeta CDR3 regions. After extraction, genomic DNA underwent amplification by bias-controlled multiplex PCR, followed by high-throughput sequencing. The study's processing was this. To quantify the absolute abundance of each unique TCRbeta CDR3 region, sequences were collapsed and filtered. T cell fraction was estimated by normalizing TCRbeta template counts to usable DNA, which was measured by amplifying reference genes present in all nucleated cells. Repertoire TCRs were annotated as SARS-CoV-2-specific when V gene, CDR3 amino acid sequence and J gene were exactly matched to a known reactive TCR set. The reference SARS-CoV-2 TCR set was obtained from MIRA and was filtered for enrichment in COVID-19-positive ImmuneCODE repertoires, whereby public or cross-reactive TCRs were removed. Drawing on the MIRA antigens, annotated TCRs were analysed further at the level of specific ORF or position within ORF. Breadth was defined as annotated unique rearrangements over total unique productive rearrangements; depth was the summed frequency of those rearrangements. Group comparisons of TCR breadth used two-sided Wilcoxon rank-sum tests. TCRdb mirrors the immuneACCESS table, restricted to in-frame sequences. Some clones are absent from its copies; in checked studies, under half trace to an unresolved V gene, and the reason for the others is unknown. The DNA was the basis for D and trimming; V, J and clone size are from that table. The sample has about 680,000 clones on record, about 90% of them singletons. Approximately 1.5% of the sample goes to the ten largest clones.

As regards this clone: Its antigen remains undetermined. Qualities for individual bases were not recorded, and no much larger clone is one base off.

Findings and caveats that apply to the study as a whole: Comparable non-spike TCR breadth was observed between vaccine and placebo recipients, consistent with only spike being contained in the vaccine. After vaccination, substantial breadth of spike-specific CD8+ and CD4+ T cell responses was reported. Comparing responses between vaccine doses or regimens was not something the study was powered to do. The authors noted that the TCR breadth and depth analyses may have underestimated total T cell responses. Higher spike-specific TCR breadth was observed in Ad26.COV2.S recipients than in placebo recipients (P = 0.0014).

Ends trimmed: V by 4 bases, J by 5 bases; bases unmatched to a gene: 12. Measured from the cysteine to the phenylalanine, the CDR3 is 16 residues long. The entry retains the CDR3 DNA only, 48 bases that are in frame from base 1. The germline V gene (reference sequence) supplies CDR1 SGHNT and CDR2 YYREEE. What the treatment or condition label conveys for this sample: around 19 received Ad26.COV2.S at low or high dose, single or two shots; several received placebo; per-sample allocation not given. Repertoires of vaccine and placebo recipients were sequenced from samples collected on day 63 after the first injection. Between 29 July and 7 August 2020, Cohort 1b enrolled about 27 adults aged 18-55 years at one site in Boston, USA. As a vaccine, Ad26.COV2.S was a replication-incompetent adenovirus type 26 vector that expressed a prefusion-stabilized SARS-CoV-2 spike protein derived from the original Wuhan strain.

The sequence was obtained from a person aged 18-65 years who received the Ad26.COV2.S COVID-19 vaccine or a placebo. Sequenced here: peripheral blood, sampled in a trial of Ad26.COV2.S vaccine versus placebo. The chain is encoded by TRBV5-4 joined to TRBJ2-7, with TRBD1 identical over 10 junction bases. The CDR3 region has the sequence CASSMGAGQGFDEQYF. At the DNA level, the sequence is TGTGCCAGCAGCATGGGGGCGGGACAGGGGTTCGACGAGCAGTACTTC. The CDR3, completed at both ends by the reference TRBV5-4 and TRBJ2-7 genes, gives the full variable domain ETGVTQSPTHLIKTRGQQVTLRCSSQSGHNTVSWYQQALGQGPQFIFQYYREEENGRGNFPPRFSGLQFPNYSSELNVNALELDDSALYLCASSMGAGQGFDEQYFGPGTRLTVT.